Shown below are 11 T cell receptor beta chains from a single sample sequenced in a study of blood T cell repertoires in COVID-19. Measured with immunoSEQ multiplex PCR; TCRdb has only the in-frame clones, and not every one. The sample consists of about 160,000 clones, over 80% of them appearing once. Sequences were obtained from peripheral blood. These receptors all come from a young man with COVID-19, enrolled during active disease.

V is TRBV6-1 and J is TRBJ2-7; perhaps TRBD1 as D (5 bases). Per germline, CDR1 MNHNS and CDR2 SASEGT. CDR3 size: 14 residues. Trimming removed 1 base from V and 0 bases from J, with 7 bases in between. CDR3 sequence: CASSEGTISYEQYF. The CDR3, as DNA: TGTGCCAGCAGTGAAGGGACAATCTCCTACGAGCAGTACTTC.

CDR3 bases: TGTGCCAGCAGTTACCCCGACAGAGACTATGGCTACACCTTC. Protein: CASSYPDRDYGYTF. The chain combines TRBV6-2 or TRBV6-3 with TRBJ1-2, with D possibly matching TRBD1 (5 bases). Deletions cut 2 bases from V and 3 bases from J, with 10 bases between. Germline-derived CDR1 and CDR2 are MNHEY and SVGEGT. The CDR3 spans 14 residues.

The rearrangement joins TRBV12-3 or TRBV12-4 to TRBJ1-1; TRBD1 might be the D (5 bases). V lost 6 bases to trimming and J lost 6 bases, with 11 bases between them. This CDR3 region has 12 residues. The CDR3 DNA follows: TGTGCCAGCAGCTCGGGGGTATCTGAAGCTTTCTTT. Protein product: CASSSGVSEAFF.

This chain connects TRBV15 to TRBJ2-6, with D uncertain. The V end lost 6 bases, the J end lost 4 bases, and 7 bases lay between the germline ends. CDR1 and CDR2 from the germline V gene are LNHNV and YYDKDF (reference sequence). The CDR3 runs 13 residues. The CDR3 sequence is CATRISGANVLTF. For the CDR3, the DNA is TGTGCCACCAGAATTTCGGGGGCCAACGTCCTGACTTTC.

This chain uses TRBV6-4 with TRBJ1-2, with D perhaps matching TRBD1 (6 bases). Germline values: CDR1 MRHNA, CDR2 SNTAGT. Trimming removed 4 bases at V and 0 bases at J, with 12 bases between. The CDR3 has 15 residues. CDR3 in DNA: TGTGCCAGCAGTGCAGGGGCCCCGGCTAACTATGGCTACACCTTC. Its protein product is CASSAGAPANYGYTF.

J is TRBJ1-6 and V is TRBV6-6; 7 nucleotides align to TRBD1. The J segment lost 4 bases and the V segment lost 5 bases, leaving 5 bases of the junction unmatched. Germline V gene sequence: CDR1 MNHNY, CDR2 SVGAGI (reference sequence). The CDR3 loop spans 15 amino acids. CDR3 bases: TGTGCCAGCAGTCCTGCAGGGGGTTATAATTCACCCCTCCACTTT. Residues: CASSPAGGYNSPLHF.

The CDR3 loop reads CAALSTDTQYF. The CDR3 DNA reads TGTGCCGCGCTTTCCACAGATACGCAGTATTTT. The chain links TRBV28 to TRBJ2-3, with unresolved D. The V gene lost 11 bases and the J gene lost 2 bases, with 8 bases spanning the gap. Germline V lookup: CDR1 MDHEN, CDR2 SYDVKM. The CDR3 totals 11 residues.

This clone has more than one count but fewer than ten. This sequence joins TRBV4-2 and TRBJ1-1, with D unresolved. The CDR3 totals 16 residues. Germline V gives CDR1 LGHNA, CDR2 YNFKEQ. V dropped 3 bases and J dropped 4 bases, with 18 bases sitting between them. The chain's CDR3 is CASSHVWGAAGTEAFF. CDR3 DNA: TGTGCCAGCAGCCATGTATGGGGAGCCGCGGGCACTGAAGCTTTCTTT.

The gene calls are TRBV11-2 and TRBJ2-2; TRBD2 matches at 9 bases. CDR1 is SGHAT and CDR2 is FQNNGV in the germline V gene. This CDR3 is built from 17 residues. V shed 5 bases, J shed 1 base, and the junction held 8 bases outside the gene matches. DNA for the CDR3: TGTGCCAGCAGCCAAAGTATACTAGCGGGGAACACCGGGGAGCTGTTTTTT. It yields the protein CASSQSILAGNTGELFF.

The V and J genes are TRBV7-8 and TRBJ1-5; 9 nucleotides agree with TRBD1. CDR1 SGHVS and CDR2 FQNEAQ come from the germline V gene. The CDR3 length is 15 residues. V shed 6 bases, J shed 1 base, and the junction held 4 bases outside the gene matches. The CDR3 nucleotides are TGTGCCAGCAGACTTGGACAGGGGAGCAATCAGCCCCAGCATTTT. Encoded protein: CASRLGQGSNQPQHF.

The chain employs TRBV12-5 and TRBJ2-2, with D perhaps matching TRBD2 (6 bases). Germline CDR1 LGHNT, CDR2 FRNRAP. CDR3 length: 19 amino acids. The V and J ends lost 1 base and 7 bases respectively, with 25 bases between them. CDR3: CASGLGTKDPIQWSGELFF. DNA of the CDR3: TGTGCTAGTGGTTTGGGGACTAAGGACCCTATTCAGTGGAGCGGGGAGCTGTTTTTT. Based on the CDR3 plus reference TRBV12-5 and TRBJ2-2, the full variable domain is DARVTQTPRHKVTEMGQEVTMRCQPILGHNTVFWYRQTMMQGLELLAYFRNRAPLDDSGMPKDRFSAEMPDATLATLKIQPSEPRDSAVYFCASGLGTKDPIQWSGELFFGEGSRLTVL.